Each of the 3 T cell receptor beta chains below was sequenced from the same sample in a study of T-cell memory formation after mild COVID-19. In TCRdb, the 5' RACE reads were re-called with MiXCR into one record per CDR3 protein. The repertoire has under 700,000 distinct CDR3 sequences, roughly 20% of them found once; the top ten carry around 12%. The sequenced material came from PBMCs or a T cell subset sorted from them (not recorded which). These receptors came from an adult woman who had mild COVID-19 (a few samples of this study predate the infection). Cell type and time point are not known.

This chain connects TRBV5-6 to TRBJ1-2; tentative D call: TRBD1 (5 bases). This CDR3 region has 16 residues. CDR1 is SGHDT, CDR2 YYEEEE, per germline. Trimming stripped 4 bases from V and 6 bases from J, with 22 bases between. The CDR3 loop reads CASSPSAGFQGDGYTF. Written as DNA, the CDR3 is TGTGCCAGCAGCCCATCCGCCGGCTTTCAGGGCGATGGCTACACCTTC.

This clonotype was detected a few times. The chain recombines TRBV7-9 with TRBJ2-1; D perhaps matches TRBD1 (6 bases). The CDR3 covers 14 residues. Germline CDR1 SEHNR, CDR2 FQNEAQ (reference sequence). Trimming stripped 5 bases from V and 5 bases from J, with 13 bases between. CDR3 bases: TGTGCCAGCAGCGCATGGACAGATAACAATGAGCAGTTCTTC. It yields the protein CASSAWTDNNEQFF. The whole variable domain, remainder taken from reference TRBV7-9 and TRBJ2-1, is DTGVSQNPRHKITKRGQNVTFRCDPISEHNRLYWYRQTLGQGPEFLTYFQNEAQLEKSRLLSDRFSAERPKGSFSTLEIQRTEQGDSAMYLCASSAWTDNNEQFFGPGTRLTVL.

This clonotype occurred many times. This chain links TRBV7-2 with TRBJ1-5, with 7 bases that match TRBD1. V shed 5 bases and J 7 bases; nucleotides not matched to a gene: 5. The CDR3 loop spans 13 amino acids. CDR1 SGHTA and CDR2 FQGNSA come from the germline V gene. The CDR3 nucleotides read TGTGCCAGCAGCGTAAGGGGGCAGCAGCCCCAGCATTTT. It encodes CASSVRGQQPQHF. Combining the CDR3 with reference TRBV7-2 and TRBJ1-5 gives the whole variable domain GAGVSQSPSNKVTEKGKDVELRCDPISGHTALYWYRQSLGQGLEFLIYFQGNSAPDKSGLPSDRFSAERTGGSVSTLTIQRTQQEDSAVYLCASSVRGQQPQHFGDGTRLSIL.